The entry below gives a single TCR beta chain sequence along with its context. Its antigen remains unidentified. Base qualities are not recorded, but no much larger clone differs from it by a single base. The time point label on this specimen signifies: pre-sensitization, week 0. The treatment or condition label of this sample denotes: therapeutic diphenylcyclopropenone sensitization with weekly scalp DPC. Blood at each patch-test visit was drawn before the patch test was applied. Patients were considered eligible if aged 18 to 70, diagnosed with alopecia and deemed suitable for DPC therapy, and patients were excluded if pregnant. Total RNA was extracted from unfractionated whole blood that had been collected in Tempus Blood RNA tubes. The library was produced with RACE. Instrument on record: NextSeq 500. During library preparation, unique molecular identifiers were attached to individual cDNA molecules so that TCRs could be counted in a quantitative, reproducible way. For every blood RNA sample, sequencing covered both the TCR alpha and TCR beta chains. Concerning the study's data processing: A median of roughly 98,000 TCRs per sample was observed, with a range of 23,224 to 690,600. V, J and CDR3 annotation of the TCR reads was carried out using the Decombinator software suite. To make PS versus PT1 abundance plots, every sample was subsampled to the same number of TCRs (28,000). TCRs were defined as expanded if absent before sensitization and observed at least eight times at the 2-week time point. Starting from the raw public reads, TCRdb applied fastp trimming at Q25, assembled clones with MiXCR and retained in-frame beta chains. All rows with the same CDR3 protein become a single entry with the most common DNA and genes. The V and J calls were determined by TCRdb, not by the authors. The sample profile shows approximately 370,000 distinct CDR3 sequences; around 5.5% of them were found once. The ten largest clonotypes hold more than 8% of the sample.

This entry belongs to a study of human T cells and chemical hapten exposure (dated by TCRdb to the early 2020s). Concerning the study at large: For sensitization, 2% DPC in acetone was applied to a roughly 2 cm by roughly 2 cm area of upper inner arm skin. Most of the patients in the cohort were female, and the cohort covered alopecia areata with under or over 50% scalp involvement, alopecia totalis and alopecia universalis. Throughout the approximately 25-week study period, patients were also given weekly therapeutic DPC doses on the scalp. Peripheral blood TCR repertoire changes were tracked in vivo in alopecia patients during primary and secondary sensitization to the hapten diphenylcyclopropenone (DPC). Patch testing was performed on the upper back with Finn chambers containing 0.01% DPC, and the patch tests were scored after 6 days according to International Contact Dermatitis Research Group standards. Blood for TCR sequencing was provided by twenty-nine alopecia patients at one to four time points (pre-sensitization, 2, 6 and 24 weeks). Blood samples were taken from patients before sensitization (week 0) and at 2, 6 and about 24 weeks after DPC sensitization. Libraries were combined into a pool for sequencing, and differences in TCR yield between samples came mainly from small differences in library volumes within the pool.

General study outcomes and caveats: Because every patient had alopecia, a presumed autoimmune disease, the patients' immune response might differ from that of healthy individuals. Patch test score was positively correlated with the number of PT1 expanded TCRs, with significance at thresholds 8, 16 and 32 but not at 4. Repeated subsampling changed both the strength of the expansion versus patch-test correlation and the threshold at which that correlation became significant. DPC sensitization did not change how many TCRs were above 1 in 1000 frequency, and no evidence was found of alterations in global repertoire structure. Significantly more large CDR3 similarity clusters were formed by expanded TCRs than by pre-sensitization or healthy control sets, consistent with antigen-driven responses.

The specimen comprised whole blood, sampled in connection with sensitization to the hapten diphenylcyclopropenone (DPC). This sequence originates from a woman younger than 35 with alopecia areata. Some clones in this sample may be carry-over from other donors' samples.

The DNA is TGTGCCAGCAGTCTAAAAACAGGGCCTAGCACAGATACGCAGTATTTT. It encodes CASSLKTGPSTDTQYF. Rearrangement joined TRBV6-6 to TRBJ2-3, with TRBD1 tentatively as D gene (6 bases match). Trimming takes 5 bases from V and 0 bases from J, and the germline ends sit 15 bases apart. The CDR1 and CDR2 encoded by the germline V gene (reference sequence) are MNHNY and SVGAGI. The cysteine opens and the phenylalanine closes a CDR3 of 16 amino acids. The kept DNA is CDR3 alone, 48 bases in frame from the first base.